These T cell receptor beta chains were read from a single sample in a study of blood T cell repertoires in COVID-19. TCRdb's table, derived via immunoSEQ multiplex PCR, lists solely in-frame clones and lacks some. There are 250,000 to 400,000 clones in the sample; about 87% occur only once, and 1.5% to 2% lies in the top ten. The specimen was peripheral blood. The receptors shown here come from a woman aged 25 to 39 with COVID-19, enrolled during active disease. The conserved cysteine and the conserved F or W are not part of the CDR3 here.

j_call,v_call,cdr3_aa
TRBJ1-4,TRBV6-1,ASSEALGQGQEKLF
TRBJ2-2,TRBV7-7,ASSPQRGGDTGELF
TRBJ1-4,TRBV15,ATSPDRGNSLEKLF
TRBJ2-5,TRBV3-1/TRBV3-2,ASSSRGIQETQY
TRBJ2-5,TRBV7-2,ASRSHRQGQETQY
TRBJ2-3,TRBV5-1,ASSFGGITDTQY
TRBJ1-3,TRBV4-2,ASSADGSPGNTIY
TRBJ1-5,TRBV6-1,ASSENRGSSNQPQH
TRBJ2-2,TRBV27,ASSLYSRASGELF
TRBJ2-3,TRBV7-9,ASTGLAGDLDTQY
TRBJ1-6,TRBV4-1,ASSQGRTGIDSPLH
TRBJ1-6,TRBV23-1,ASSLQNRPGTMVYNSPLH
TRBJ1-1,TRBV10-3,AIRKDRPPAEAF
TRBJ2-3,TRBV5-6,ASSLAQYETDTQY
TRBJ2-2,TRBV5-1,ASRYYREGSGELF
TRBJ2-6,TRBV18,ASSRQGSGANVLT
TRBJ1-5,TRBV14,ASSQEDRVYNQPQH
TRBJ1-2,TRBV19,ASSISLNGYT
TRBJ2-3,TRBV5-1,ASSFLLRGTDTQY
TRBJ2-2,TRBV2,ATCPRQFTGELF
TRBJ1-4,TRBV11-2,ASSTIPGAGTEKLF
TRBJ1-5,TRBV7-2,ASSRDRVDQPQH
TRBJ1-6,TRBV7-2,ASSLRDGTVNSPLH
TRBJ2-1,TRBV18,ASSPGQHNEQF
TRBJ1-4,TRBV28,ASSLRGLRKLF